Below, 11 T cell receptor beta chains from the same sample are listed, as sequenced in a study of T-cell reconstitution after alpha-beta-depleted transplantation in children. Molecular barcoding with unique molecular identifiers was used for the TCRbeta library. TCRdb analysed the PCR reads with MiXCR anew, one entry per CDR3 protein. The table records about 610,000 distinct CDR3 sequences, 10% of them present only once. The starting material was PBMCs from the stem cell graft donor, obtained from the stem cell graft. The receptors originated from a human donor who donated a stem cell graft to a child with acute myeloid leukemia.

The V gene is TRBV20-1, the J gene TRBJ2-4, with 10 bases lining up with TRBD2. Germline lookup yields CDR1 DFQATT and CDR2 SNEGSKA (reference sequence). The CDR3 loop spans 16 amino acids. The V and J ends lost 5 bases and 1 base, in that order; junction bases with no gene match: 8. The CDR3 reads CSAAKLAGWAKNIQYF. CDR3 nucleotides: TGCAGTGCTGCAAAACTAGCGGGATGGGCCAAAAACATTCAGTACTTC.

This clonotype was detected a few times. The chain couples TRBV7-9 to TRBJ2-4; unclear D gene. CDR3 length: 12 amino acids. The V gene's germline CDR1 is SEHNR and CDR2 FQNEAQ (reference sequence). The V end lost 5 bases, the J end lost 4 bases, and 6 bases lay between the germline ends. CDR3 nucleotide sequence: TGTGCCAGCAGCCCCAATAAAAACATTCAGTACTTC. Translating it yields CASSPNKNIQYF.

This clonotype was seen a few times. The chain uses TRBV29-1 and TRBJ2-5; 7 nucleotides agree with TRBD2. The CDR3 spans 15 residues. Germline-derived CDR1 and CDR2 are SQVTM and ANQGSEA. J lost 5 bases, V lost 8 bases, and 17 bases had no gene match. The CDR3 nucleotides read TGCAGCACCCGGGCGGGGGAGATTAGGCTGGAGACCCAGTACTTC. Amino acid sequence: CSTRAGEIRLETQYF.

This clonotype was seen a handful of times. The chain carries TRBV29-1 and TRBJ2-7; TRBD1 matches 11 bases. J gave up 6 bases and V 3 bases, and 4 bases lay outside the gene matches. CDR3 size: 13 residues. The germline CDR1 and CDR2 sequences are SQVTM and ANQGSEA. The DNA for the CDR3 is TGCAGCGTTGACAGCGGGACAGGGGGCGAGCAGTACTTC. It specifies CSVDSGTGGEQYF.

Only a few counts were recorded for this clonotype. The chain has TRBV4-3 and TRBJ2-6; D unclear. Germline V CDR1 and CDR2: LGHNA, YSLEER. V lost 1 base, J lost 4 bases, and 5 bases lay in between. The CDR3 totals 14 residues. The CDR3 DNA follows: TGCGCCAGCAGCCAAGGGTACGGGGCCAACGTCCTGACTTTC. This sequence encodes CASSQGYGANVLTF.

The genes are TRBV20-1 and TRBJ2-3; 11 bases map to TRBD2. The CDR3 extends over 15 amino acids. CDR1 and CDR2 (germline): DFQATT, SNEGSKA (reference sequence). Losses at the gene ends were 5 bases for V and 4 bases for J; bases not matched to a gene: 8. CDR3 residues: CSALGGLAEADTQYF. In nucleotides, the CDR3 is TGCAGTGCTCTCGGGGGACTAGCGGAGGCAGATACGCAGTATTTT.

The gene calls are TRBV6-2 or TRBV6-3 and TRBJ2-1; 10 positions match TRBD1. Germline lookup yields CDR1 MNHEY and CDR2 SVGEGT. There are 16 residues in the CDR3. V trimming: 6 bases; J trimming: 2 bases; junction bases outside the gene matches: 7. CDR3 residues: CASRPTGTGAYNEQFF. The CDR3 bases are TGTGCCAGCAGGCCGACCGGGACAGGGGCCTACAATGAGCAGTTCTTC.

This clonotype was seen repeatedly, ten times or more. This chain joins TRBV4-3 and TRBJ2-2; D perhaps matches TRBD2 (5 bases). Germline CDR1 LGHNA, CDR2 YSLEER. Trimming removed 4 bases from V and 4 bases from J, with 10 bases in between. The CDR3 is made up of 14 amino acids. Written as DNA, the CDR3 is TGCGCCAGCAGCCTGACCCGGGGCACCGGGGAGCTGTTTTTT. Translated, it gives CASSLTRGTGELFF.

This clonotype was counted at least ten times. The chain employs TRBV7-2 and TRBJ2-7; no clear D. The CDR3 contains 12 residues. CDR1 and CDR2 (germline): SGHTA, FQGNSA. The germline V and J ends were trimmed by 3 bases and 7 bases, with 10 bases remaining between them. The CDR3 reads CASSFGRVEQYF. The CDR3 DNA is TGTGCCAGCAGCTTTGGTAGGGTAGAGCAGTACTTC.

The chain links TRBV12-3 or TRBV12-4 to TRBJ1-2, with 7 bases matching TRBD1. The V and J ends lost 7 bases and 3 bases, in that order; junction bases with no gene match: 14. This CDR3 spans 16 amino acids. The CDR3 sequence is CASTHLQGFRHYGYTF. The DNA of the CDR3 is TGTGCCAGCACCCATCTACAGGGGTTCCGCCACTATGGCTACACCTTC.

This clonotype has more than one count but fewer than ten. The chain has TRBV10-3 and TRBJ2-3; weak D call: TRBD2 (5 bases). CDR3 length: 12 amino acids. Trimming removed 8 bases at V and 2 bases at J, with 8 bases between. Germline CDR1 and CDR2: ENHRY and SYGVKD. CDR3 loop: CAIAEATDTQYF. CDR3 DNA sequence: TGTGCCATCGCGGAGGCCACAGATACGCAGTATTTT.